The present TCR beta chain was sequenced within a study of T cell responses to AZD1222 COVID-19 vaccine. Sequencing was performed with immunoSEQ multiplex PCR; in TCRdb, only in-frame clones are kept and a portion is missing. The sample has about 84,000 clones, about 83% seen once. As for this clone: Antigen specificity is unknown.

Findings and limits, study-wide: Seropositivity was recorded at baseline in only 6 or 7 AZD1222 recipients.

This CDR3 contains 13 residues. CDR1 is SGHNT, CDR2 YYREEE, per germline (reference sequence). The V gene end was trimmed by 4 bases and the J gene end by 9 bases; junction bases not matched to a gene: 8. This chain links TRBV5-4 with TRBJ2-3; 7 bases are a match to TRBD1. This sequence was found in an adult who received the AZD1222 COVID-19 vaccine. Sequencing used peripheral blood, obtained 28 days after the second AZD1222 dose. The CDR3 spells CASSPDRSETQYF. CDR3 in DNA: TGTGCCAGCAGCCCGGACAGGTCGGAGACGCAGTATTTT. Using reference TRBV5-4 and TRBJ2-3 for the parts outside the CDR3, the full variable domain is ETGVTQSPTHLIKTRGQQVTLRCSSQSGHNTVSWYQQALGQGPQFIFQYYREEENGRGNFPPRFSGLQFPNYSSELNVNALELDDSALYLCASSPDRSETQYFGPGTRLTVL.